The 28 T cell receptor beta chains reported below all come from one sample, sequenced in a study of monozygotic twins with inflammatory bowel disease (dated by TCRdb to the late 2010s). Receptor libraries were prepared by 5' RACE. Sequencing used an Illumina HiSeq 2500. TCRdb reprocessed the reads, reporting each CDR3 protein sequence once and no DNA. The table for this sample lists about 43,000 distinct CDR3 sequences. The ten largest account for 4% to 6.5% of the sample. The sequencing sample was made of blood. The receptors were sampled from a human donor with ulcerative colitis or Crohn's disease, or a healthy co-twin of an affected twin (not recorded which).

The rearrangement joins TRBV6-5 to TRBJ2-3. Germline CDR1 is MNHEY and CDR2 is SVGAGI. This CDR3 region has 11 residues. CDR3 residues: CASSYSTTQYF.

The chain couples TRBV27 to TRBJ2-4; TCRdb gives TRBD1 as the D gene, but with no DNA this cannot be confirmed. There are 15 residues in the CDR3. Germline V CDR1 and CDR2: MNHEY, SMNVEV (reference sequence). This CDR3 is CASSPGMGTGNIQYF.

This chain links TRBV5-1 with TRBJ2-7; TCRdb designates TRBD1, a call that cannot be tested without DNA. This CDR3 is 19 amino acids long. CDR1 is SGHRS, CDR2 YFSETQ, per germline. CDR3 region: CASSSTGQGGRNGLYEQYF.

The rearrangement links TRBV11-2 to TRBJ2-3; TCRdb outputs TRBD1, but without DNA this stays unchecked. Germline CDR1 SGHAT, CDR2 FQNNGV. The CDR3 sequence is 16 residues long. The CDR3 reads CASSTPREVGTDTQYF.

The chain joins TRBV7-9 to TRBJ1-4. Germline loops: CDR1 SEHNR, CDR2 FQNEAQ (reference sequence). The CDR3 has 12 residues. The CDR3 is CASSGAGGKLFF.

V and J are TRBV7-7 and TRBJ2-1; TCRdb's assignment of TRBD2 cannot be checked, as there is no DNA. This CDR3 spans 17 amino acids. Germline V CDR1 and CDR2: SSHAT, FNYEAQ (reference sequence). CDR3 region: CASSLVVPAGGPNEQFF.

The J gene is TRBJ2-2, the V gene TRBV12-5. Germline V gene data show CDR1 as LGHNT and CDR2 as FRNRAP. CDR3 length: 15 residues. CDR3: CASGPNLGITGELFF. Full variable domain (rest looked up from reference TRBV12-5 and TRBJ2-2): DARVTQTPRHKVTEMGQEVTMRCQPILGHNTVFWYRQTMMQGLELLAYFRNRAPLDDSGMPKDRFSAEMPDATLATLKIQPSEPRDSAVYFCASGPNLGITGELFFGEGSRLTVL.

CDR3 amino acids: CASSLVVTDYIQYF. The J gene is TRBJ2-4, the V gene TRBV11-2. The CDR3 spans 14 residues. From germline, CDR1 is SGHAT and CDR2 FQNNGV.

The chain uses TRBV12-3 or TRBV12-4 and TRBJ1-1; the D gene TCRdb calls, TRBD1, cannot be checked with no DNA. The CDR3 spans 14 residues. The CDR3 protein is CASRQTGLNTEAFF.

This rearrangement joins TRBV28 to TRBJ2-1; TCRdb calls TRBD1, which cannot be checked without DNA. CDR3 length equals 14 residues. Germline lookup yields CDR1 MDHEN and CDR2 SYDVKM. CDR3 in amino acids: CASSTVTGYNEQFF.

The chain couples TRBV20-1 to TRBJ2-1. Germline V gene data show CDR1 as DFQATT and CDR2 as SNEGSKA (reference sequence). This CDR3 spans 11 amino acids. The CDR3 protein is CSARKVNEQFF.

The V gene is TRBV12-3 or TRBV12-4, the J gene TRBJ2-1; TCRdb calls TRBD2, which cannot be checked without DNA. The CDR3 sequence is 16 residues long. CDR3 sequence: CASSLQRRGGHNEQFF.

The J gene is TRBJ2-5, the V gene TRBV27. Germline CDR1 and CDR2: MNHEY and SMNVEV (reference sequence). The CDR3 contains 15 residues. CDR3 in amino acids: CASRPEVMDQETQYF.

The chain's CDR3 is CASSSGGVGGVETQYF. V gene TRBV4-3 combines with J gene TRBJ2-5; as DNA is missing, the TRBD2 call by TCRdb cannot be tested. CDR1 LGHNA and CDR2 YSLEER come from the germline V gene. This CDR3 comprises 16 residues.

This chain uses TRBV28 with TRBJ2-6; checking the TCRdb D call of TRBD1 is not possible without DNA. The CDR3 extends over 18 amino acids. Germline V gene sequence: CDR1 MDHEN, CDR2 SYDVKM. CDR3 in amino acids: CASSLYGTGFTGANVLTF.

CDR3: CASEVSQGINYGYTF. V gene TRBV5-5 combines with J gene TRBJ1-2; TCRdb's D call of TRBD1 is untestable without DNA. In germline, CDR1 is SGHKS, CDR2 YYEKEE (reference sequence). The CDR3 totals 15 residues.

J is TRBJ2-3 and V is TRBV5-1. In germline, CDR1 is SGHRS, CDR2 YFSETQ. CDR3 length: 15 residues. The CDR3 reads CASRRIGPSSDTQYF.

The V and J genes are TRBV20-1 and TRBJ2-3. The CDR3 is made up of 13 amino acids. Germline assignment: CDR1 DFQATT and CDR2 SNEGSKA (reference sequence). CDR3: CSARAPSTDTQYF.

This chain uses TRBV20-1 with TRBJ1-3; TCRdb reports TRBD1, a call that lacks DNA to check it against. Germline loops: CDR1 DFQATT, CDR2 SNEGSKA (reference sequence). The CDR3 spans 18 residues. The CDR3 loop reads CSAMTGTAFLLSGNTIYF.

The chain combines TRBV7-2 with TRBJ1-5; TCRdb's D call, TRBD1, is unchecked because there is no DNA. CDR1 SGHTA and CDR2 FQGNSA come from the germline V gene. The CDR3 runs to 14 residues. The CDR3 sequence is CASSFLLGGQPQHF.

The rearrangement links TRBV7-9 to TRBJ2-3; lacking DNA, the TRBD1 call made by TCRdb goes unchecked. The length of the CDR3 is 15 residues. The germline gives CDR1 SEHNR, CDR2 FQNEAQ (reference sequence). CDR3: CASSTGIQGPDTQYF.

J is TRBJ1-5 and V is TRBV6-2 or TRBV6-3; TCRdb designates TRBD1, a call that cannot be tested without DNA. Germline V gene lookup returns CDR1 MNHEY and CDR2 SVGEGT. The CDR3 spans 17 residues. The CDR3 reads CASSYPLGGTGDQPQHF.

The V and J genes are TRBV12-3 or TRBV12-4 and TRBJ2-2; there is no DNA to check the TCRdb D call of TRBD2. The CDR3 spans 16 residues. CDR3 region: CASSLPAVMYTGELFF.

The CDR3 protein is CASIGRANTGELFF. The V call is TRBV19, the J call TRBJ2-2; the TCRdb call, TRBD1, lacks DNA for checking. Germline CDR1 is LNHDA and CDR2 is SQIVND (reference sequence). The CDR3 contains 14 residues.

This chain links TRBV7-3 with TRBJ2-3; TCRdb reports TRBD2, a call that lacks DNA to check it against. Germline CDR1 SGHTA, CDR2 FQGTGA. The CDR3 covers 16 residues. CDR3 loop: CASSSNQRTSTDTQYF.

The V call is TRBV19, the J call TRBJ1-1; TCRdb calls TRBD1, which cannot be checked without DNA. Germline lookup yields CDR1 LNHDA and CDR2 SQIVND (reference sequence). This CDR3 has 12 residues. The CDR3 loop reads CASRDRDTEAFF. Variable domain in full (rest from reference TRBV19 and TRBJ1-1): DGGITQSPKYLFRKEGQNVTLSCEQNLNHDAMYWYRQDPGQGLRLIYYSQIVNDFQKGDIAEGYSVSREKKESFPLTVTSAQKNPTAFYLCASRDRDTEAFFGQGTRLTVV.

V and J are TRBV29-1 and TRBJ2-7; TCRdb's D call of TRBD1 is untestable without DNA. The CDR3 has 13 amino acids. The V gene's germline CDR1 is SQVTM and CDR2 ANQGSEA. The CDR3 region is CSVPGQASYEQYF.

V is TRBV5-1 and J is TRBJ1-4; the TCRdb call, TRBD1, lacks DNA for checking. Germline V gene sequence: CDR1 SGHRS, CDR2 YFSETQ. The CDR3 consists of 16 residues. CDR3: CASSPDGTGANEKLFF. The full variable domain, completed using reference TRBV5-1 and TRBJ1-4, is KAGVTQTPRYLIKTRGQQVTLSCSPISGHRSVSWYQQTPGQGLQFLFEYFSETQRNKGNFPGRFSGRQFSNSRSEMNVSTLELGDSALYLCASSPDGTGANEKLFFGSGTQLSVL.